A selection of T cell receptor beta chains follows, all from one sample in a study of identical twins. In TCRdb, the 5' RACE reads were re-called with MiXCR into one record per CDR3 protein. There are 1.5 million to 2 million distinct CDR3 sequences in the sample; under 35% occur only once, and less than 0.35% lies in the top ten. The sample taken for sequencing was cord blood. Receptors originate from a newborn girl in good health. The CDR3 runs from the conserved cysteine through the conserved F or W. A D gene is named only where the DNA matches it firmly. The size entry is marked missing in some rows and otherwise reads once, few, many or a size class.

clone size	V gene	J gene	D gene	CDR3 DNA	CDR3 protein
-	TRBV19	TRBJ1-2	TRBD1	TGTGCCAGTAGTATGGTGATAGGGGGCGGCTATGGCTACACCTTC	CASSMVIGGGYGYTF
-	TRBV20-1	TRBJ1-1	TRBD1	TGCAGTGAGGACAGGATCACTGAAGCTTTCTTT	CSEDRITEAFF
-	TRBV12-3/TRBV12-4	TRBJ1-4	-	TGTGCCAGCAGTTTAGGAGAAGACACCATTAATGAAAAACTGTTTTTT	CASSLGEDTINEKLFF
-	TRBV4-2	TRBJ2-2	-	TGTGCCAGCAGCCCGGGGACCCTTCGCACCGGGGAGCTGTTTTTT	CASSPGTLRTGELFF
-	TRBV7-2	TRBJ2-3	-	TGTGCCAGCAGCTTAAGCGGGACAGTTCCCACAGATATGCAGTATTTT	CASSLSGTVPTDMQYF
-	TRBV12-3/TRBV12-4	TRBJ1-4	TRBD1	TGTGCCGGCAGTCCTCGGGACAGTGGGGGGAATGAAAAACTGTTTTTT	CAGSPRDSGGNEKLFF
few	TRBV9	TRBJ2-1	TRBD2	TGTGCCAGCAGCACTAGCGGGAGTCCCTTCAATGAGCAGTTCTTC	CASSTSGSPFNEQFF
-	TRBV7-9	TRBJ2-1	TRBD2	TGTGCCAGCAGAGCCAGCGGGGGGTACAATGAGCAGTTCTTC	CASRASGGYNEQFF
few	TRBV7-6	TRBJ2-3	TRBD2	TGTGCCAGCAGCTTATCTCACATCAGTCGGCTAGCGGGGGGGCTCTCTACCACAGATACGCAGTATTTT	CASSLSHISRLAGGLSTTDTQYF
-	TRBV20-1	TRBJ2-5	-	TGCAGTGCTAGTGATGTGGCCACCTACAATGAGCAGTACTTC	CSASDVATYNEQYF
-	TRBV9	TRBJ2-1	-	TGTGCCAGCAGCGTAGGCCCAGTCCGTTCTAGAAGCTACAATGAGCAGTTCTTC	CASSVGPVRSRSYNEQFF
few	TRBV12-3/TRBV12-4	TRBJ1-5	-	TGTACCAGCAGTACGATGTCGGGGGGTCAGCCCCAGCATTTT	CTSSTMSGGQPQHF
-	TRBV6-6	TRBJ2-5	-	TGTGCCGGCAGTCAGGGACAAGGGCCCTACCAGACCCAGTACTTC	CAGSQGQGPYQTQYF
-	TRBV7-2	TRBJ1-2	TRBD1	TGTGCCAGCAGCTTAGCTGGGACAGTGAGGAACTATGGCTACACCTTC	CASSLAGTVRNYGYTF
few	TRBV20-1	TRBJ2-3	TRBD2	TGCAGTGCTCCTATACTAGCGCCAGATACGCAGTATTTT	CSAPILAPDTQYF
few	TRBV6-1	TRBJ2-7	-	TGTGCCAGCAGCGCGGTAAGCTCCTACGAGCAGTACTTC	CASSAVSSYEQYF
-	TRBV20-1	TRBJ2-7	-	TGCAGTGCTAGAGATTACCAGCCGGGCTACGAGCAGTACTTC	CSARDYQPGYEQYF
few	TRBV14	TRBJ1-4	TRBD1	TGTGCCAGCAGCCCGACAGGGCACTCAACTAATGAAAAACTGTTTTTT	CASSPTGHSTNEKLFF
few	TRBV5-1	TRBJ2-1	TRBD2	TGCGCCAGCAGCTTGGTAGTTCGGACTAGCGGGAGGACCCTCTACAATGAGCAGTTCTTC	CASSLVVRTSGRTLYNEQFF
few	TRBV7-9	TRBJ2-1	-	TGTGCCAGCAGCTTAGGGTACAAGGGGCCCTCTTACAATGAGCAGTTCTTC	CASSLGYKGPSYNEQFF
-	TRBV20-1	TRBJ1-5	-	TGCAGTGCTAGAGTTTCAGGGAATAGCAATCAGCCCCAGCATTTT	CSARVSGNSNQPQHF
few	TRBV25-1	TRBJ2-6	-	TGTGCCAGCAGTCAATCGTGGAGGAGCTCTGGGGCCAACGTCCTGACTTTC	CASSQSWRSSGANVLTF
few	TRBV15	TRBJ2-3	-	TGTGCCACCAGCAGAGCTCCGGGGAGCACAGATACGCAGTATTTT	CATSRAPGSTDTQYF
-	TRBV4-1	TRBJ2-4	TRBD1	TGCGCCAGCAGCCAAGATCCCCCCCGGGACAGGTTTTATGAGCAGTACTTC	CASSQDPPRDRFYEQYF
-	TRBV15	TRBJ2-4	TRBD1	TGTGCCACCAGTCCGACAGGGGAAGAAGCCAAAAACATTCAGTACTTC	CATSPTGEEAKNIQYF
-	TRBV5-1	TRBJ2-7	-	TGCGCCAGCAGCAAAGAGGCAATCTCCTACGAGCAGTACTTC	CASSKEAISYEQYF
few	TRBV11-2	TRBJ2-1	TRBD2	TGTGCCAGCAGCTTAGATATGCTAGCGGGAGGGTACAATGAGCAGTTCTTC	CASSLDMLAGGYNEQFF